This T cell receptor (beta chain) is drawn from a study of blood T cell repertoires in COVID-19. Study-level information: In each case, the material was cDNA or gDNA derived from T cells, B-cell-depleted T cells, or PBMCs.

Trimming shortened V by 5 bases and J by 5 bases, and 15 bases separated the two germline ends. The CDR3 runs 14 residues. Looked up from germline, CDR1 is SGHVS and CDR2 is FQNEAQ. Seattle cases were enrolled at active infection and followed longitudinally. In the original processing: Amplified reference gene primers provided the basis for estimating nucleated cell counts. Sequencing used immunoSEQ multiplex PCR; TCRdb keeps in-frame clones, though not all of them. V, J and clone size derive from that table, while D and trimming were established from the DNA sequence. The data hold 150,000 to 200,000 clones, with less than 90% observed a single time. This clone came up a few times.

This TCR was sampled from an older woman with COVID-19, enrolled during active disease. Sequencing input: peripheral blood. The V gene is TRBV7-8, the J gene TRBJ1-2, with D unresolved. CDR3 protein: CASSLAETDYGYTF. The CDR3 nucleotides read TGTGCCAGCAGCCTGGCGGAGACTGATTATGGCTACACCTTC. The entire variable domain, with the rest obtained from reference TRBV7-8 and TRBJ1-2, is as follows: GAGVSQSPRYKVAKRGQDVALRCDPISGHVSLFWYQQALGQGPEFLTYFQNEAQLDKSGLPSDRFFAERPEGSVSTLKIQRTQQEDSAVYLCASSLAETDYGYTFGSGTRLTVV.